This TCR beta chain originates from a study of T cells after yellow fever vaccination. Study as a whole: Fractions with few cells were prepared using SMART-Seq v4 Ultra Low Input.

As for this clonotype: No antigen is known for it.

The CDR3 runs 15 residues. Per the germline V gene, CDR1 is SNHLY and CDR2 is FYNNEI. With 1 base removed from V and 2 bases from J, the gap between germline ends came to 9 bases. Study results and caveats: Secondary responses were weaker yet peaked faster, day 5 versus 15. Researchers noted that a small share of clonotypes showed up in both CD4 and CD8 compartments. Reappearance after the booster was observed for most primary-vaccination clones (96% CD4, roughly 90% CD8).

TCRdb independently ran MiXCR on the 5' RACE reads; one entry per CDR3 protein. The sample lists roughly 520,000 distinct CDR3 sequences, less than 25% occurring once. Sample: PBMCs, taken less than 25 days after the first yellow fever vaccination. The source of this sequence is a man aged 18-30 years who received the YFV17D yellow fever vaccine. The J gene is TRBJ1-5, the V gene TRBV2; D gene ambiguous. In DNA form, the CDR3 reads TGTGCCAGCAGTGAAGGGGAGTGGCGCAATCAGCCCCAGCATTTT. It specifies CASSEGEWRNQPQHF. Supplemented by reference TRBV2 and TRBJ1-5, the full variable domain reads EPEVTQTPSHQVTQMGQEVILRCVPISNHLYFYWYRQILGQKVEFLVSFYNNEISEKSEIFDDQFSVERPDGSNFTLKIRSTKLEDSAMYFCASSEGEWRNQPQHFGDGTRLSIL.